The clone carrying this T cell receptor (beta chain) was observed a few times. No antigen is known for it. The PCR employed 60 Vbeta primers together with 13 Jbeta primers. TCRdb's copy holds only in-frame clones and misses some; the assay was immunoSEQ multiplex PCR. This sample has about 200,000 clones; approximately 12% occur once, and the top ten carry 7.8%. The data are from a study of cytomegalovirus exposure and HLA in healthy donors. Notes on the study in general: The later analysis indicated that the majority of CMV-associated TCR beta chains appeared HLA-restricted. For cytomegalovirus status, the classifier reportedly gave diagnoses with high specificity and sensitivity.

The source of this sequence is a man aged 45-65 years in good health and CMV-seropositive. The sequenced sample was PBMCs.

In DNA, the CDR3 is TGCGCCAGCAGCTTGGCCAGGCGCGGGGGTCAAGAGACCCAGTACTTC. It is translated as CASSLARRGGQETQYF. The J gene is TRBJ2-5, the V gene TRBV5-1, with 7 bases fitting TRBD2. Trimming at V came to 0 bases and at J to 2 bases, leaving 7 bases not matched to a gene. Looked up from germline, CDR1 is SGHRS and CDR2 is YFSETQ. CDR3 size: 16 residues. Combining the CDR3 with reference TRBV5-1 and TRBJ2-5 gives the whole variable domain KAGVTQTPRYLIKTRGQQVTLSCSPISGHRSVSWYQQTPGQGLQFLFEYFSETQRNKGNFPGRFSGRQFSNSRSEMNVSTLELGDSALYLCASSLARRGGQETQYFGPGTRLLVL.